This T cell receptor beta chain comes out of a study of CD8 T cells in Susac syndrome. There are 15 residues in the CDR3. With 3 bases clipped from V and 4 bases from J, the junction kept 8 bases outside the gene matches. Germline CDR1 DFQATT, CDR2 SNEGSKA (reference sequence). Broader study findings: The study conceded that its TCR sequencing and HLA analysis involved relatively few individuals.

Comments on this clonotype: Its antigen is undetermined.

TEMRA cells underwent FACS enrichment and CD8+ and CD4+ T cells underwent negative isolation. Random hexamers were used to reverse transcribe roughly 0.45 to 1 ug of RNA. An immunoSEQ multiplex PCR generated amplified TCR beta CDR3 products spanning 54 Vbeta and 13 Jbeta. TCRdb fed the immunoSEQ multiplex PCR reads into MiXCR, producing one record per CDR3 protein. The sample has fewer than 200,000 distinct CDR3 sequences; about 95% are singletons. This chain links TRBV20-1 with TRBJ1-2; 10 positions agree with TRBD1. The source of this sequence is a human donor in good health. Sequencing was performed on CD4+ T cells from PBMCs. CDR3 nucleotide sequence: TGCAGTGCTAGCCCTGGGACAGGGGCCAGCTATGGCTACACCTTC. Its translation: CSASPGTGASYGYTF.